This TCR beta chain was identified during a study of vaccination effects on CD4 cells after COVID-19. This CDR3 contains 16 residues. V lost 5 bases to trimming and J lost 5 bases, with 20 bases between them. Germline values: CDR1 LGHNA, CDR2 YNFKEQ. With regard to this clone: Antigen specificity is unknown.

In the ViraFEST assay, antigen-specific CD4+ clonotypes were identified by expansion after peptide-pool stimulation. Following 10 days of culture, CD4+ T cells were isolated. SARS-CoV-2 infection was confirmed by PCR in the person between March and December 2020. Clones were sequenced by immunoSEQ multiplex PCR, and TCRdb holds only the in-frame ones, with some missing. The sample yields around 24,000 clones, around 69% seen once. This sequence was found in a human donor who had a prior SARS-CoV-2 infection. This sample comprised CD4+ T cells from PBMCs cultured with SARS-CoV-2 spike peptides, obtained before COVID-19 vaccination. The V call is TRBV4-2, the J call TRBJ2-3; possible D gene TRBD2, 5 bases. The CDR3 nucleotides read TGTGCCAGCAGCTCCTCCCCCAGAGGGTTTGGAGATACGCAGTATTTT. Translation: CASSSSPRGFGDTQYF.